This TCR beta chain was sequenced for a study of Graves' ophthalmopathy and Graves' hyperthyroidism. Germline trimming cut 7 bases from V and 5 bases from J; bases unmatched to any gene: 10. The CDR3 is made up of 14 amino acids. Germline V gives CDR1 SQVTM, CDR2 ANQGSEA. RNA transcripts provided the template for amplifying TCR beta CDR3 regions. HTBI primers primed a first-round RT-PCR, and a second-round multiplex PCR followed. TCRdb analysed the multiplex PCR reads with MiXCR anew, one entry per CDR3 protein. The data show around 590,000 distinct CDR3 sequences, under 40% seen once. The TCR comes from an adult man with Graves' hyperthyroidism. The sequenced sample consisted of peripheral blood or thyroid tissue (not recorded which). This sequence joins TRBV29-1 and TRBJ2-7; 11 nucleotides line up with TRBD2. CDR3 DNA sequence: TGCAGCGCCGAACTAGCGGGGGCTATCCACGAGCAGTACTTC. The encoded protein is CSAELAGAIHEQYF.